This entry features one T cell receptor (beta chain) sequence. Its cognate antigen is unknown. MiXCR, run by TCRdb on the 5' RACE reads, gives a single entry per CDR3 protein. The sample has about 440,000 distinct CDR3 sequences; roughly 20% are singletons. The CDR3 covers 14 residues. In germline, CDR1 is SQVTM, CDR2 ANQGSEA. Trimming took 2 bases from V and 3 from J, leaving 13 bases between them. These data originate in a study of T-cell memory formation after mild COVID-19. Study findings and constraints: In pre-infection memory, a portion of responding clones appeared, which suggested that cross-reactive memory joined. Proof of SARS-CoV-2 specificity was absent for the second-wave clones that crested on day 37. Most CD4+ clones that shrank were in CM and EM, while CD8+ ones turned up in EMRA. Clones contracting day 15 to 85 were balanced CD4/CD8; later expanders leaned CD4+.

The chain carries TRBV29-1 and TRBJ2-5; possibly TRBD2 for D (5 bases). This clonotype was obtained from an adult woman who had mild COVID-19 (a few samples of this study predate the infection). Cell type and time point are not known. Input material: PBMCs or a T cell subset sorted from them (not recorded which). Here the CDR3 DNA reads TGCAGCGTTGAAACCGGGATAGGCGAAGAGACCCAGTACTTC. It encodes CSVETGIGEETQYF.